The next 18 T cell receptor beta chains were all read from a single sample in a study of OX40 agonist ivuxolimab in advanced cancers. Only in-frame clones appear in the TCRdb table, and some are missing; sequencing was by immunoSEQ multiplex PCR. The table includes about 64,000 clones, approximately 89% detected once. Source: CD4+ or CD8+ T cells sorted from blood, taken in a trial of the OX40 agonist ivuxolimab. The receptors here all came from an adult with an advanced solid tumor such as melanoma, head and neck, liver or kidney cancer.

This clone came up a few times. V usage is TRBV5-1 and J usage is TRBJ1-2; D possibly corresponds to TRBD1 (6 bases). CDR1 is SGHRS, CDR2 YFSETQ, per germline. The CDR3 loop spans 14 amino acids. V dropped 1 base and J dropped 1 base, with 8 bases sitting between them. Written as DNA, the CDR3 is TGCGCCAGCAGCTTGCTGGACAGTAACTATGGCTACACCTTC. This translates into CASSLLDSNYGYTF.

With respect to this clone: The junction and the germline gene differ at one end; a read error may be behind it. This CDR3 is CANSFGAGPTDTQYF. The CDR3 bases are TGTGCCAACAGCTTTGGCGCAGGGCCCACAGATACGCAGTATTTT. This rearrangement joins TRBV7-9 to TRBJ2-3; weak D call: TRBD1 (5 bases). Germline V gene sequence: CDR1 SEHNR, CDR2 FQNEAQ (reference sequence). The CDR3 consists of 15 residues.

The J gene is TRBJ2-5, the V gene TRBV10-1; TRBD2 is a possible D gene (6 bases). V gave up 0 bases and J gave up 7 bases, with 15 bases separating them. Per the germline V gene, CDR1 is WNHNN and CDR2 is SYGVQD (reference sequence). This CDR3 is 15 amino acids long. CDR3 region: CASSESAAGTGTQYF. The CDR3 bases are TGCGCCAGCAGTGAGTCGGCAGCGGGTACTGGGACCCAGTACTTC.

The gene calls are TRBV19 and TRBJ2-5, with 13 bases identical to TRBD2. CDR3 size: 18 residues. V lost 5 bases to trimming and J lost 2 bases; unmatched junction nucleotides: 11. Germline CDR1 LNHDA, CDR2 SQIVND (reference sequence). The CDR3: CASSDRTSGSKGQETQYF. CDR3 sequence (DNA): TGTGCCAGTAGTGACCGGACTAGCGGGAGTAAGGGGCAAGAGACCCAGTACTTC.

The chain joins TRBV10-3 to TRBJ2-7, with 8 bases aligning to TRBD2. V lost 6 bases and J lost 4; bases outside the gene matches: 8. Germline loops: CDR1 ENHRY, CDR2 SYGVKD. The CDR3 extends over 14 amino acids. The CDR3 sequence is CAISDGGLEYEQYF. Here the CDR3 DNA reads TGTGCCATCAGCGACGGGGGACTAGAGTACGAGCAGTACTTC.

This chain uses TRBV7-2 with TRBJ2-2, with D uncertain. V lost 5 bases and J lost 4, with 20 bases in between. The CDR3 has 17 amino acids. Germline V gene sequence: CDR1 SGHTA, CDR2 FQGNSA. In DNA, the CDR3 is TGTGCCAGCAGCCCGGATGGGGTCAGTAGTATCACCGGGGAGCTGTTTTTT. The encoded protein is CASSPDGVSSITGELFF.

This chain links TRBV5-1 with TRBJ2-7; 10 bases are a match to TRBD2. V trimming: 10 bases; J trimming: 5 bases; junction bases outside the gene matches: 12. Germline V gene data show CDR1 as SGHRS and CDR2 as YFSETQ. The CDR3 is made up of 14 amino acids. The chain's CDR3 is CACQIAGGGDEQYF. CDR3 coding DNA: TGCGCCTGTCAGATAGCGGGAGGCGGGGACGAGCAGTACTTC.

This clone was seen only a few times. The V gene is TRBV19, the J gene TRBJ1-1; 8 bases match TRBD1. The CDR3 runs to 13 residues. Germline values: CDR1 LNHDA, CDR2 SQIVND (reference sequence). V dropped 5 bases and J dropped 4; count of bases not matched to a gene: 3. The CDR3 DNA follows: TGTGCCAGTAGTCCCACAGGGGGCACTGAAGCTTTCTTT. It specifies CASSPTGGTEAFF. Based on the CDR3 plus reference TRBV19 and TRBJ1-1, the full variable domain is DGGITQSPKYLFRKEGQNVTLSCEQNLNHDAMYWYRQDPGQGLRLIYYSQIVNDFQKGDIAEGYSVSREKKESFPLTVTSAQKNPTAFYLCASSPTGGTEAFFGQGTRLTVV.

V and J are TRBV6-5 and TRBJ2-6; TRBD2 is a possible D gene (6 bases). The V end lost 10 bases, the J end lost 1 base, and 14 bases lay between the germline ends. The CDR3 spans 15 residues. CDR1 is MNHEY and CDR2 is SVGAGI in the germline V gene. CDR3 in DNA: TGTGCCATCGGGAGCGAAGGATCTGGGGCCAACGTCCTGACTTTC. Its translation is CAIGSEGSGANVLTF.

This clone was picked up one time. The chain is built from TRBV9 and TRBJ2-3; the D is unclear. Germline assignment: CDR1 SGDLS and CDR2 YYNGEE. The V and J ends lost 2 bases and 1 base respectively, with 5 bases between them. The CDR3 sequence is 13 residues long. The CDR3 region is CASSVPGTDTQYF. CDR3 coding DNA: TGTGCCAGCAGCGTGCCCGGCACAGATACGCAGTATTTT.

The V and J genes are TRBV18 and TRBJ1-4; 8 positions match TRBD1. The trim removed 3 bases at V and 4 bases at J, leaving 1 base unmatched. The CDR3 loop spans 14 amino acids. Germline V gene data show CDR1 as KGHSH and CDR2 as LQKENI. CDR3 sequence: CASSPGQVNEKLFF. The CDR3 nucleotides read TGTGCCAGCTCACCGGGACAGGTTAATGAAAAACTGTTTTTT.

The CDR3 protein is CAIKPGTRDTGELFF. DNA for the CDR3: TGTGCCATCAAACCTGGCACGCGAGACACCGGGGAGCTGTTTTTT. The chain links TRBV10-3 to TRBJ2-2; D is unclear. In germline, CDR1 is ENHRY, CDR2 SYGVKD. V shed 7 bases and J shed 3 bases, with 15 bases lying between them. This CDR3 spans 15 amino acids.

The rearrangement uses TRBV19 and TRBJ2-1, with 10 bases matching TRBD2. The junction had 6 bases not matched to a gene; V was cut back by 3 bases and J by 7 bases. Germline CDR1 is LNHDA and CDR2 is SQIVND (reference sequence). The CDR3 extends over 15 amino acids. The CDR3 nucleotides are TGTGCCAGTAGTATCGGAGCGGGAGGGCGTAATGAGCAGTTCTTC. As protein: CASSIGAGGRNEQFF. The whole variable domain, filled in from reference TRBV19 and TRBJ2-1, reads DGGITQSPKYLFRKEGQNVTLSCEQNLNHDAMYWYRQDPGQGLRLIYYSQIVNDFQKGDIAEGYSVSREKKESFPLTVTSAQKNPTAFYLCASSIGAGGRNEQFFGPGTRLTVL.

V gene TRBV19 combines with J gene TRBJ2-7; D is perhaps TRBD2 (5 bases). With 1 base removed from V and 3 bases from J, the gap between germline ends came to 13 bases. Germline V gene data show CDR1 as LNHDA and CDR2 as SQIVND (reference sequence). The CDR3 spans 15 residues. CDR3 region: CASSIAGVGVYEQYF. CDR3 in DNA: TGTGCCAGTAGTATAGCCGGGGTTGGGGTCTACGAGCAGTACTTC.

The rearrangement uses TRBV19 and TRBJ1-4; D is possibly TRBD1 (5 bases). This CDR3 is 15 amino acids long. The V and J ends lost 3 bases and 2 bases respectively, with 10 bases between them. In germline, CDR1 is LNHDA, CDR2 SQIVND (reference sequence). The CDR3 bases are TGTGCCAGTAGTATCCCCCGGGGGACTAATGAAAAACTGTTTTTT. Translation gives CASSIPRGTNEKLFF.

This clone was seen a few times. The V call is TRBV25-1, the J call TRBJ1-2, with TRBD1 identical over 9 bases. CDR1 and CDR2 from the germline V gene are MGHDK and SYGVNS. The CDR3 length is 18 residues. V lost 0 bases to trimming and J lost 5 bases; unmatched junction nucleotides: 13. CDR3 region: CASSEYSGQGAGIYGYTF. CDR3 DNA sequence: TGTGCCAGCAGTGAATACTCGGGACAGGGAGCGGGTATTTATGGCTACACCTTC.

The chain combines TRBV5-8 with TRBJ2-1, with 11 bases aligning to TRBD2. The CDR3 loop spans 16 amino acids. Trimming took 0 bases from V and 10 from J; bases not matched to a gene: 9. Germline V gene lookup returns CDR1 SGHTS and CDR2 YDEGEE. CDR3 region: CASSLGRLAGGGEQFF. CDR3 nucleotide sequence: TGTGCCAGCAGCTTGGGGAGGCTAGCGGGAGGTGGGGAGCAGTTCTTC.

V usage is TRBV7-9 and J usage is TRBJ1-1; D uncertain. V lost 0 bases, J lost 0 bases, and 5 bases lay in between. The CDR3 runs to 14 residues. Per the germline V gene, CDR1 is SEHNR and CDR2 is FQNEAQ (reference sequence). The CDR3 region has the DNA TGTGCCAGCAGCTTAGCATCGGTGAACACTGAAGCTTTCTTT. Amino acids: CASSLASVNTEAFF.